Below are 14 T cell receptor beta chains sequenced from a single sample in a study of shared T cell receptors in the human thymus (TCRdb year 2021). The library was obtained by the immunoSEQ multiplex PCR assay. TCRdb's version of the immuneACCESS table is confined to in-frame rearrangements and falls short of the full clone set. An unresolved V gene accounts for under half of the shortfall where checked; the remainder is of unknown origin. The sample table holds 550,000 to 800,000 clones, of which roughly 88% were seen once. Around 0.0094% of the sample is taken by the ten largest. The sample was also reused in another study, on human thymus T cells.

The sequencing input was thymocytes. These receptors were collected from a girl less than two years old with a congenital heart defect. Donor details come from another sample of the same person, matched by shared clones.

This rearrangement joins TRBV4-1 to TRBJ1-2, with 7 bases identical to TRBD1. Germline V gene lookup returns CDR1 MGHRA and CDR2 YSYEKL. Trimming took 2 bases from V and 5 from J; bases not matched to a gene: 17. The CDR3 length is 18 residues. CDR3 protein: CASSQPCGRRGPGYGYTF. DNA for the CDR3: TGCGCCAGCAGCCAACCCTGCGGGCGGAGGGGGCCTGGGTATGGCTACACCTTC.

CDR3 nucleotides: TGTGCCAGCAGCCCAACCCGACAGGGTACCTATAGCAATCAGCCCCAGCATTTT. This gives the protein CASSPTRQGTYSNQPQHF. The chain has TRBV28 and TRBJ1-5; 7 bases line up with TRBD1. The V gene's germline CDR1 is MDHEN and CDR2 SYDVKM. The CDR3 covers 18 residues. V shed 6 bases and J 0 bases; nucleotides not matched to a gene: 14. Supplemented by reference TRBV28 and TRBJ1-5, the full variable domain reads DVKVTQSSRYLVKRTGEKVFLECVQDMDHENMFWYRQDPGLGLRLIYFSYDVKMKEKGDIPEGYSVSREKKERFSLILESASTNQTSMYLCASSPTRQGTYSNQPQHFGDGTRLSIL.

This sequence joins TRBV7-9 and TRBJ2-7, with D perhaps matching TRBD1 (6 bases). The CDR3 is made up of 15 amino acids. V shed 2 bases and J shed 6 bases, with 17 bases lying between them. Germline V gene data show CDR1 as SEHNR and CDR2 as FQNEAQ (reference sequence). The CDR3 DNA sequence: TGTGCCAGCAGCTTAATCAGAGGGGGTGCTGTCGAGCAGTACTTC. Its translation is CASSLIRGGAVEQYF.

This clone was picked up one time. The V call is TRBV5-1, the J call TRBJ2-7; D is undetermined. V lost 5 bases and J 6 bases, leaving 21 bases between the germline ends. This CDR3 comprises 15 residues. CDR1 is SGHRS and CDR2 is YFSETQ in the germline V gene. CDR3 loop: CASREIPPIVGEQYF. The CDR3 DNA follows: TGCGCCAGCAGGGAGATACCTCCCATTGTTGGCGAGCAGTACTTC.

The chain employs TRBV11-2 and TRBJ2-7; maybe TRBD1 (5 bases). Trimming cost V 5 bases and J 5 bases, with 22 bases left between them. The CDR3 runs 16 residues. Germline CDR1 and CDR2: SGHAT and FQNNGV. The CDR3 protein is CASSLLGQGRLDEQYF. Written as DNA, the CDR3 is TGTGCCAGCAGCCTGCTCGGGCAGGGAAGATTGGACGAGCAGTACTTC.

The chain recombines TRBV9 with TRBJ2-2, with a weak D call TRBD2 (6 bases). V was cut by 0 bases and J by 5 bases, with 11 bases left in between. CDR1 is SGDLS and CDR2 is YYNGEE in the germline V gene. This CDR3 has 15 residues. Here the CDR3 DNA reads TGTGCCAGCAGCGTAGAAGCGGGTGGGACCGGGGAGCTGTTTTTT. Its protein product is CASSVEAGGTGELFF.

V and J are TRBV2 and TRBJ1-3; D gene ambiguous. Germline values: CDR1 SNHLY, CDR2 FYNNEI. The V gene lost 3 bases and the J gene lost 6 bases, with 3 bases spanning the gap. The CDR3 is made up of 11 amino acids. The CDR3 DNA sequence: TGTGCCAGCAGTGATATAAACACCATATATTTT. Translated: CASSDINTIYF.

The CDR3 protein is CASSYSAVTCSPLHF. The CDR3, as DNA: TGTGCCAGCAGTTACTCCGCCGTTACTTGTTCACCCCTCCACTTT. The rearrangement joins TRBV6-5 to TRBJ1-6; unclear D gene. Germline V lookup: CDR1 MNHEY, CDR2 SVGAGI. Trimming cost V 0 bases and J 9 bases, with 12 bases left between them. The CDR3 extends over 15 amino acids.

V is TRBV30 and J is TRBJ1-5; 8 positions match TRBD1. V shed 3 bases and J 4 bases; nucleotides not matched to a gene: 17. Germline CDR1 GTSNPN, CDR2 SVGIG (reference sequence). The length of the CDR3 is 18 residues. The CDR3 here is CAWSCPISDREGNQPQHF. DNA for the CDR3: TGTGCCTGGAGCTGTCCGATATCGGACAGGGAGGGGAATCAGCCCCAGCATTTT. Full variable domain (rest looked up from reference TRBV30 and TRBJ1-5): SQTIHQWPATLVQPVGSPLSLECTVEGTSNPNLYWYRQAAGRGLQLLFYSVGIGQISSEVPQNLSASRPQDRQFILSSKKLLLSDSGFYLCAWSCPISDREGNQPQHFGDGTRLSIL.

This clone was seen only a few times. This chain uses TRBV28 with TRBJ2-5; 16 bases align to TRBD2. This CDR3 is built from 17 residues. Germline V lookup: CDR1 MDHEN, CDR2 SYDVKM. The ends lost 7 bases at V and 5 bases at J; junction bases unmatched: 10. This CDR3 reads CASTPGTSGGARETQYF. For the CDR3, the DNA is TGTGCCAGCACCCCCGGGACTAGCGGGGGGGCCAGGGAGACCCAGTACTTC.

There are a few counts of this clone. This chain connects TRBV6-5 to TRBJ1-1; unclear D gene. The CDR3 sequence is 15 residues long. Germline lookup yields CDR1 MNHEY and CDR2 SVGAGI. V was pared by 9 bases and J by 3 bases, with 20 bases between. In nucleotides, the CDR3 is TGTGCCAGTGCGTCGGAGACCCTTGAACACACTGAAGCTTTCTTT. Translated: CASASETLEHTEAFF.

The chain has TRBV6-5 and TRBJ2-7; D is uncertain. Germline CDR1 MNHEY, CDR2 SVGAGI. Trimming left V 6 bases short and J 2 bases short, with 11 bases between. CDR3 length: 13 residues. The CDR3 DNA reads TGTGCCAGCAGCGATCAGGCGACCTACGAGCAGTACTTC. Protein: CASSDQATYEQYF.

The chain is built from TRBV4-1 and TRBJ2-1; the match to TRBD1 covers 7 bases. The germline gives CDR1 MGHRA, CDR2 YSYEKL. The CDR3 covers 15 residues. The trim removed 1 base at V and 4 bases at J, leaving 4 bases unmatched. CDR3 bases: TGCGCCAGCAGCCAAGGGCCGGGACAGTACAATGAGCAGTTCTTC. This codes for CASSQGPGQYNEQFF.

This chain uses TRBV7-8 with TRBJ2-7, with D possibly matching TRBD2 (5 bases). In germline, CDR1 is SGHVS, CDR2 FQNEAQ. The CDR3 extends over 19 amino acids. The germline V and J ends were trimmed by 5 bases and 1 base, with 27 bases remaining between them. CDR3 nucleotide sequence: TGTGCCAGCAGCCCGTTCTCAGCTGCGGGCCATGACGGGTCCTACGAGCAGTACTTC. Translated, it gives CASSPFSAAGHDGSYEQYF.